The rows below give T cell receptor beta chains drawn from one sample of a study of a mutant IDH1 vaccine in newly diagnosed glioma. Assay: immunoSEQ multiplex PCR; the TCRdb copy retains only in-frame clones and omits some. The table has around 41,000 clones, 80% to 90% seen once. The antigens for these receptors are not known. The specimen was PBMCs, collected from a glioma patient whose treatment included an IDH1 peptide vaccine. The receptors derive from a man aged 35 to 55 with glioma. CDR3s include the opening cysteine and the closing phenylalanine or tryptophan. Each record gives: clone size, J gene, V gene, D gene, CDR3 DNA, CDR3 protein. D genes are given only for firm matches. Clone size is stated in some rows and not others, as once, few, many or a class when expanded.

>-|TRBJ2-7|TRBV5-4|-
TGTGCCAGCAGCCCCCGCGAGGGCACCTACGAGCAGTACTTC
CASSPREGTYEQYF
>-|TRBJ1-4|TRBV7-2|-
TGTGCCAGCAGACACAGCGGGATACCTAATGAAAAACTGTTTTTT
CASRHSGIPNEKLFF
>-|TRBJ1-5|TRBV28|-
TGTGCCAGCAGTTCGGAGGACGGGGGTCATCAGCCCCAGCATTTT
CASSSEDGGHQPQHF
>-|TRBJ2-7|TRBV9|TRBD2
TGTGCCAGCAGCGTTGGGACTAGGGGCCTCGAGCAGTACTTC
CASSVGTRGLEQYF
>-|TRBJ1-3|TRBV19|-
TGTGCCAGTAGTGGCATGAGTCTCTCTGGAAACACCATATATTTT
CASSGMSLSGNTIYF
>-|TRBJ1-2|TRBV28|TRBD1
TGTGCCAGCAGTCCCCTTGGGACAGGGATGGACGCTAACTATGGCTACACCTTC
CASSPLGTGMDANYGYTF
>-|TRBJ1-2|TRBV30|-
TGTGCCTGGACTTCAGCCTATGGCTACACCTTC
CAWTSAYGYTF
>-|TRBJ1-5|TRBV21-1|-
TGTGCCAGCAGCAAAGCGCGAGGGGGCGAAAGCAATCAGCCCCAGCATTTT
CASSKARGGESNQPQHF
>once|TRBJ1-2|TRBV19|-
TGTGCCAGTAGTATAGATCGGGGCAGTTCGAGCACCTTC
CASSIDRGSSSTF
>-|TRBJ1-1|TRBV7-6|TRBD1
TGTGCCAGCAGCTCGATAACAGGGGGTAACACTGAAGCTTTCTTT
CASSSITGGNTEAFF
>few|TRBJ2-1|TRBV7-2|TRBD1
TGTGCCAGCAGCTTATTATCCGGGACAGTTTACAATGAGCAGTTCTTC
CASSLLSGTVYNEQFF
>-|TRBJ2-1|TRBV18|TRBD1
TGTGCCAGCTCACTAAATCGAGGCGGACAGGGGGTTAGCAATGAGCAGTTCTTC
CASSLNRGGQGVSNEQFF
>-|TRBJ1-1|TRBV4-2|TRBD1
TGTGCCAGCAGCCAAGAGGACAGGGGGCTTCTTTCCACTGAAGCTTTCTTT
CASSQEDRGLLSTEAFF
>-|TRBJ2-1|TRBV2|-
TGTGCCAGCAGTGGGGTAGGGGACCTGTTGCAGTTCTTC
CASSGVGDLLQFF
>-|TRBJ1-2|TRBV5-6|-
TGTGCCAGCAGCTTGGTAGGGTTTGGCTACACCTTC
CASSLVGFGYTF
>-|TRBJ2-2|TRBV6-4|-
TGTGCCAGCAGCACCGGGACATTCACGGCCGGGGAGCTGTTTTTT
CASSTGTFTAGELFF
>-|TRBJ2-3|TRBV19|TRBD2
TGTGCCAGTACCGTGACTAGCGGGGGGGCTTTGGATACGCAGTATTTT
CASTVTSGGALDTQYF
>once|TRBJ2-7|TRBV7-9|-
TGTGCCAGCAGCCCCGACGAGCAGTACTTC
CASSPDEQYF
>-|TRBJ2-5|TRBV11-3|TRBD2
TGTGCCAGCAGCCCAGGGACTAGCGGATACCAAGAGACCCAGTACTTC
CASSPGTSGYQETQYF
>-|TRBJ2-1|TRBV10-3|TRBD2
TGTGCCATCAAAGGAACTAGCGGATTCCAGAGCTCCTACAATGAGCAGTTCTTC
CAIKGTSGFQSSYNEQFF
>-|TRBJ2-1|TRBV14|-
TGTGCCAGCAGTCCCATAAGCGGAGCCCCCTACAATGAGCAGTTCTTC
CASSPISGAPYNEQFF
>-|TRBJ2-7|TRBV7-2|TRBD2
TGTGCCAGCAGCTTTGGGATGGGACTAGCGCCCTCCTACGAGCAGTACTTC
CASSFGMGLAPSYEQYF